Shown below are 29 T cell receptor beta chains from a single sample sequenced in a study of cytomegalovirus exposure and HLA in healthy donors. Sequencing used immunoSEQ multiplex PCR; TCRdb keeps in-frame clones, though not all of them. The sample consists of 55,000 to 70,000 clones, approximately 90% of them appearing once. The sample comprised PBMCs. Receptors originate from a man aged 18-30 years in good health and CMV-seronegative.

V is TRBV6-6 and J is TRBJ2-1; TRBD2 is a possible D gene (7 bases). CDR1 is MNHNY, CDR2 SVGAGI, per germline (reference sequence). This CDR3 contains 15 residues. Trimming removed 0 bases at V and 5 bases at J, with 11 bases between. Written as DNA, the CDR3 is TGTGCCAGCAGTTACTCGGGAGGGGGGAACAATGAGCAGTTCTTC. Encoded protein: CASSYSGGGNNEQFF.

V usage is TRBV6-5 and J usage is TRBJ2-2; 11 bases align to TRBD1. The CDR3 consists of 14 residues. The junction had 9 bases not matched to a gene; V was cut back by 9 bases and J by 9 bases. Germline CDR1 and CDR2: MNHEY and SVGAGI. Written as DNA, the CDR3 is TGTGCCAGTGGACAGGGGGCCGCTAGGAGGGAGCTGTTTTTT. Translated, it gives CASGQGAARRELFF.

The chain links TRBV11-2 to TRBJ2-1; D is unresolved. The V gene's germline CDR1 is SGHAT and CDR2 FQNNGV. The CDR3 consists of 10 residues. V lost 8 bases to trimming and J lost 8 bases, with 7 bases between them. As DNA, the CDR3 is TGTGCCAGCCTACCACATGAGCAGTTCTTC. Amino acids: CASLPHEQFF.

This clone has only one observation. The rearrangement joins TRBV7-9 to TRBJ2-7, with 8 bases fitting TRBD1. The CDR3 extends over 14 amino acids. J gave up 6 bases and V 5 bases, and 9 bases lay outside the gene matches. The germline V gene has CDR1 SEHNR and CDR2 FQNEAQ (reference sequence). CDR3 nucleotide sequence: TGTGCCAGCAGCCCGGGACAGGACCGGGCCGAGCAGTACTTC. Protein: CASSPGQDRAEQYF.

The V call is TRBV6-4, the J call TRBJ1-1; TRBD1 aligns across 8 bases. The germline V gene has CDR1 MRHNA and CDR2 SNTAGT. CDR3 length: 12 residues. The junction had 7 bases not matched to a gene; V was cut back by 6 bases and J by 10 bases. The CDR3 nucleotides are TGTGCCAGCAGAGGGGACAGGACTTCAGCTTTCTTT. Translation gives CASRGDRTSAFF.

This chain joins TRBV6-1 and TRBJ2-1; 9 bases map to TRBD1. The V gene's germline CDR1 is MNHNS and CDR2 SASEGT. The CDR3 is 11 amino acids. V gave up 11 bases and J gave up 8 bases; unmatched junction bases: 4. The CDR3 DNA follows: TGTGCCGGAACAGGGGGCCATGAGCAGTTCTTC. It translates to CAGTGGHEQFF.

In nucleotides, the CDR3 is TGTGCCACCAGCGGGGGGGCAGGGGACAATGAGCAGTTCTTC. Translated, it gives CATSGGAGDNEQFF. The rearrangement uses TRBV15 and TRBJ2-1, with D perhaps TRBD2 (7 bases). There are 14 residues in the CDR3. Germline CDR1 LNHNV, CDR2 YYDKDF (reference sequence). The germline V and J ends were trimmed by 5 bases and 5 bases, with 13 bases remaining between them.

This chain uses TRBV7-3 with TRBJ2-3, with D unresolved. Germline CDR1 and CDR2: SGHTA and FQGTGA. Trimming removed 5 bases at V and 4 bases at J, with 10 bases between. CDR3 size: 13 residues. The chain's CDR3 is CASSTRHPDTQYF. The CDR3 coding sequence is TGTGCCAGCAGCACACGACATCCAGATACGCAGTATTTT.

CDR3 protein: CASSGGGGATEAFF. The DNA of the CDR3 is TGTGCCAGCAGCGGTGGGGGAGGGGCCACTGAAGCTTTCTTT. The J gene is TRBJ1-1, the V gene TRBV9; TRBD1 is a possible D gene (5 bases). This CDR3 contains 14 residues. The germline V gene has CDR1 SGDLS and CDR2 YYNGEE. V was shortened by 3 bases and J by 4 bases, with 13 bases between the two germline ends.

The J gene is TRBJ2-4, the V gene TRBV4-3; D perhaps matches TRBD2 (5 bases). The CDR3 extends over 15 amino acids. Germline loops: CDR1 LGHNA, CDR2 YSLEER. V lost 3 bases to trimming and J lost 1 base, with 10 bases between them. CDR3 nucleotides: TGCGCCAGCAGCCAGTTTAGCGCGGCCAAAAACATTCAGTACTTC. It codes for CASSQFSAAKNIQYF.

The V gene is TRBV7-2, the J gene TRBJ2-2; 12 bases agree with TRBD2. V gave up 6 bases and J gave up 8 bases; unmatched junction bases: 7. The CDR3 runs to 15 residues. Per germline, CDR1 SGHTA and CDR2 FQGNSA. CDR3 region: CASRNRLAGEGELFF. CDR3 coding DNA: TGTGCCAGCAGAAATAGACTAGCGGGAGAGGGGGAGCTGTTTTTT.

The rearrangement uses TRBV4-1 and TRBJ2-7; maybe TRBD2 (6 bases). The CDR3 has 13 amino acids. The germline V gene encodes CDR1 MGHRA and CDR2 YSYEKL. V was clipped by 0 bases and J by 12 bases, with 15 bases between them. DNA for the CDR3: TGCGCCAGCAGCCAAGACGGAGGGACTCCGCGGTACTTC. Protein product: CASSQDGGTPRYF.

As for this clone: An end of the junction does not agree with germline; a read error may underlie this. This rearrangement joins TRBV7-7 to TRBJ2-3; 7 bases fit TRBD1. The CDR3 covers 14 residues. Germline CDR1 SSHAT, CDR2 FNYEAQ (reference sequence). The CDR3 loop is CASRSRQGKDTQYF. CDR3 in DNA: TGTGCTAGCAGGTCAAGACAGGGTAAAGATACGCAGTATTTT.

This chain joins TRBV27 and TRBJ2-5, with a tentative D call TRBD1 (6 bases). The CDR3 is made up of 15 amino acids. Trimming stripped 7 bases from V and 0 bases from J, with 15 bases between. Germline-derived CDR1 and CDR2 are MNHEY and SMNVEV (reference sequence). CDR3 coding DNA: TGTGCCAGCAAACCCGACCGGGACAACCAAGAGACCCAGTACTTC. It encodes CASKPDRDNQETQYF.

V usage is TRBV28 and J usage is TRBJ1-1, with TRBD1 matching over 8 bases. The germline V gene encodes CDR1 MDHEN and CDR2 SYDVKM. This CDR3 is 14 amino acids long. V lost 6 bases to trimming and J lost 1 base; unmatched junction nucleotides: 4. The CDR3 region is CASREDRGNTEAFF. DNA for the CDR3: TGTGCCAGCAGGGAAGACAGGGGGAACACTGAAGCTTTCTTT.

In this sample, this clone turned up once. The CDR3: CASRQVSYEQYF. The DNA for the CDR3 is TGTGCCAGCAGACAGGTCTCCTACGAGCAGTACTTC. V is TRBV28 and J is TRBJ2-7, with D tentatively TRBD1 (5 bases). Deletions cut 6 bases from V and 0 bases from J, with 6 bases between. Germline V gives CDR1 MDHEN, CDR2 SYDVKM. The CDR3 loop spans 12 amino acids.

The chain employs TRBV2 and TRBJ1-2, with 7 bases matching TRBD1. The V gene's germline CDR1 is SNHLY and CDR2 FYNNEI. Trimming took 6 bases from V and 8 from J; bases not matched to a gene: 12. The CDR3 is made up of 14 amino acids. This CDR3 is CASRRDSTLGGYTF. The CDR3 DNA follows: TGTGCCAGCAGAAGGGACAGTACCCTTGGGGGCTACACCTTC.

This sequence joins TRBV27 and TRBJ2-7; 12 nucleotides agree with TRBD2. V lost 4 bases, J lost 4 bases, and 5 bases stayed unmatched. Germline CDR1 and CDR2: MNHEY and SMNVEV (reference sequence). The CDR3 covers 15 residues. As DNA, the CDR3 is TGTGCCAGCAGTTGGGGGGGACTAGCGGGTTACGAGCAGTACTTC. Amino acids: CASSWGGLAGYEQYF.

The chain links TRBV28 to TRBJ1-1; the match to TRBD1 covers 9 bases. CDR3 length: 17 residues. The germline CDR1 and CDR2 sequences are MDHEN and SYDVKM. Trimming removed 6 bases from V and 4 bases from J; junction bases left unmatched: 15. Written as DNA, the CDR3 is TGTGCCAGCAGCGACCTCCGGGACAGGGTCTCGGGCACTGAAGCTTTCTTT. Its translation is CASSDLRDRVSGTEAFF.

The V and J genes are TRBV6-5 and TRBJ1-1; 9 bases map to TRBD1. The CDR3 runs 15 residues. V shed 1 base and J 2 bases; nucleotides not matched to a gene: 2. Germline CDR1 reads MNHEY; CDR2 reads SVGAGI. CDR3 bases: TGTGCCAGCAGTTACTGGGGACAGGGAAACACTGAAGCTTTCTTT. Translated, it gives CASSYWGQGNTEAFF.

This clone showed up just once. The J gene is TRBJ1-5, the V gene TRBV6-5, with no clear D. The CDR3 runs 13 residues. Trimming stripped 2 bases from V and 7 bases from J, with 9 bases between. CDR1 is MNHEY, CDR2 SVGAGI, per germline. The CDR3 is CASSYLGWQPQHF. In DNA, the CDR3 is TGTGCCAGCAGTTACCTAGGTTGGCAGCCCCAGCATTTT.

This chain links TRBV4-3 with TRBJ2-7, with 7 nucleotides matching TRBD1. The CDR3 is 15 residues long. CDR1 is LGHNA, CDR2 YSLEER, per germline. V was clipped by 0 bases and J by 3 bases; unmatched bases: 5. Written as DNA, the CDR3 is TGCGCCAGCAGCCAAGACCGGGACAGTCACTACGAGCAGTACTTC. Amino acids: CASSQDRDSHYEQYF.

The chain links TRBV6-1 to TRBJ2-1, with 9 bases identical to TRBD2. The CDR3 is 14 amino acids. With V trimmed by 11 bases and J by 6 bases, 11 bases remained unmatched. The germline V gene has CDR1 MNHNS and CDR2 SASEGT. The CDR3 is CAGRLAALSNEQFF. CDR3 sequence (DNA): TGTGCCGGGAGACTAGCGGCCCTAAGCAATGAGCAGTTCTTC.

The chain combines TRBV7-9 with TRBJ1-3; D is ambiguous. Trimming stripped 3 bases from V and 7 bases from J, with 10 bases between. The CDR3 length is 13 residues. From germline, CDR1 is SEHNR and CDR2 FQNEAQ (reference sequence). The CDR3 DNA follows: TGTGCCAGCAGCTTGCGGGTTCGGAACACCATATATTTT. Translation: CASSLRVRNTIYF.

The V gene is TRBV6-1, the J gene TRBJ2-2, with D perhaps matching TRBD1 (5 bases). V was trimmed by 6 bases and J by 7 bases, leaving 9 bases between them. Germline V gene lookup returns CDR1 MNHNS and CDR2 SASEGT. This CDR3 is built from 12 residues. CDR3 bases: TGTGCCAGCAGAAATCAGGGCGGGGAGCTGTTTTTT. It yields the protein CASRNQGGELFF.

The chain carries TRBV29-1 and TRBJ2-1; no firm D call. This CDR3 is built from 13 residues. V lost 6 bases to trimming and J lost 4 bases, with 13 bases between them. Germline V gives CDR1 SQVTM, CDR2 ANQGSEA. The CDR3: CSVLVVTYNEQFF. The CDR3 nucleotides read TGCAGCGTCCTCGTGGTTACTTACAATGAGCAGTTCTTC.

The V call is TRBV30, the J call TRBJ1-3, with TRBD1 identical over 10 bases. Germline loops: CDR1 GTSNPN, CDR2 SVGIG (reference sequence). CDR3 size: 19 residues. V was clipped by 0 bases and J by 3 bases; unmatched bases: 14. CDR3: CAWSVLGQGGRRGGNTIYF. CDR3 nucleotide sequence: TGTGCCTGGAGTGTCCTCGGACAGGGGGGCAGAAGAGGTGGAAACACCATATATTTT.

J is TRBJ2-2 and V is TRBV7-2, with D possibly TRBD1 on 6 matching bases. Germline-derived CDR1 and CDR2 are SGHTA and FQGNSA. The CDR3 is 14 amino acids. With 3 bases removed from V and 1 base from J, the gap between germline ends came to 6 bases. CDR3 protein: CASSLTGNTGELFF. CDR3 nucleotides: TGTGCCAGCAGCTTGACAGGGAACACCGGGGAGCTGTTTTTT.

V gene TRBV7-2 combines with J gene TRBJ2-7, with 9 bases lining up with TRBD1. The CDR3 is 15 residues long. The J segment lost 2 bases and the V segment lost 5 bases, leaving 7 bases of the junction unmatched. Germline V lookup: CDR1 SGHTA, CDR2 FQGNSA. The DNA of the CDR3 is TGTGCCAGCAGCCAGGGGACAGGGTTTACCTACGAGCAGTACTTC. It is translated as CASSQGTGFTYEQYF.